This T cell receptor beta chain derives from a study of blood T cell repertoires in COVID-19 (dated by TCRdb to about 2020). Describing the broader study: Samples from collaborators originated in the United States, Italy and Spain and spanned both the acute and convalescent phases of COVID-19. The material from the prospective study consisted of cDNA or gDNA derived from T cells, B-cell-depleted T cells, or PBMCs. Subjects who had been exposed to COVID-19, were actively infected with it, or had recovered from it provided the deeply sampled blood TCRbeta repertoires that made up the dataset. The repertoires were made available in a free public database intended to serve as a resource for research on the immune response to SARS-CoV-2. Samples were obtained from the ongoing ImmuneRACE study (first 160 participants) and from 950 to 1,500 subjects provided by 6 global collaborators. The sample metadata nearly always contained a de-identified subject ID, COVID-19 status, age in years and sex. Where HLA class I and class II types were available, the types were taken from metadata supplied by the sample provider, not from assay-based typing.

Participants in the prospective study were enrolled through a virtual design, were aged roughly 18 to 90 years, and lived in 24 United States geographic areas. To assign participants to cohorts, the prospective study relied on clinical history that participants themselves reported in a screening survey and a study questionnaire. Exposed participants had been in contact with someone with a PCR-confirmed or clinician-diagnosed COVID-19 case within 2 weeks of study entry. In the prospective study, whole blood, serum and a nasopharyngeal or oropharyngeal swab were collected from each participant by mobile phlebotomists. Participants in the prospective study had the option to provide additional blood draws and questionnaires over a 2-month period. Prospective study blood samples were shipped either frozen or at room temperature before DNA extraction. TCRbeta CDR3 regions were amplified from genomic DNA using the immunoSEQ Assay, a bias-controlled multiplex PCR. The original pipeline was this. Within the assay, amplification of reference gene primers was used to estimate how many nucleated cells each sample contained. To quantify the absolute abundance of each unique TCRbeta CDR3 rearrangement, sequence reads were collapsed and filtered. For each sample, productive Simpson clonality was calculated as the square root of Simpson's diversity index across productive rearrangements. Drawn from immuneACCESS, this table holds only the in-frame rearrangements with V and J called that TCRdb kept. Clones are partly lost; checked studies trace under half to an unresolved V gene and leave the rest unexplained. V and J calls and clone size are as listed in that table; D and trimming were resolved from the DNA. This sample holds 350,000 to 450,000 clones; about 88% were observed only once. The ten largest clones capture about 1.4% of the sample.

As concerns this clone: Its antigen is unknown. Per-base quality was not reported, and no clone a single base away is much larger than it.

The full study reports these points: How much clinical and demographic metadata was included differed by source and by participant, and the metadata was provided uncurated.

The source is a woman between 18 and 29 years old who had been exposed to COVID-19. Sequencing used PBMCs or T cells enriched from blood (not recorded which).

The CDR3 sequence is CASSQQGAEGYTF. The DNA reads as follows: TGTGCCAGCAGTCAACAGGGGGCGGAGGGCTACACCTTC. In this chain, TRBV6-5 is recombined with TRBJ1-2, and TRBD1 aligns with 9 junction nucleotides. The germline V gene supplies CDR1 MNHEY and CDR2 SVGAGI. The CDR3 sequence holds 13 residues, the cysteine and phenylalanine included. Only the CDR3 part of the read is kept: 39 bases, read in frame from the first base. V and J are trimmed by 5 bases and 8 bases, and the gene matches miss 6 bases of the junction.